The T cell receptor beta chain described here comes from a study of T cell responses to AZD1222 COVID-19 vaccine (TCRdb year 2021). For the study in its entirety: AZD1222 recipients given second doses at about 4 weeks or at about 12 weeks were pooled, since spike-specific TCR depth and breadth were not found to differ between the two schedules. A total of about 240 trial participants underwent TCR sequencing, of whom around 200 received two doses of AZD1222 and 26 received two doses of the MenACWY control vaccine. Trial participants were enrolled into age subgroups of 18-55, 56-69 and 70-plus years, which contained around 140, 26 and 57 TCR-sequenced participants, respectively. Results and caveats for the whole study, not just this receptor: Participants were mostly white British and included more females than males, and it was suggested by the authors that clonal diversity may have been underestimated. Nearly half of unique spike-specific TCRs reportedly recognized epitopes outside regions mutated in the B.1.351 and B.1.1.7 variants. In the small 56-69-year group, the increase in depth fell short of significance, most likely because of low power. After two AZD1222 doses, both the breadth and the depth of spike-specific TCRs were significantly higher than at day 0 and than in MenACWY recipients. Conclusions about previously exposed vaccinees are limited, since just a handful of AZD1222 recipients were seropositive for SARS-CoV-2 at baseline. CD4 TCRs associated with the vaccine covered the entire spike protein, and the dominant responses were in regions 160-218 and 743-854. Because no samples from the day 14 peak response were available, repertoires could be characterized only after the peak T cell response.

The CDR3 regions of human TCRbeta chains were analyzed by immunosequencing. The authors' pipeline ran thus. Repertoire TCRs were matched against a reference library of SARS-CoV-2-specific TCRs generated with the MIRA antigen-specificity platform. Breadth was defined as the fraction of unique TCRs that were SARS-CoV-2-associated, and depth was defined as the fraction of total T cells that were SARS-CoV-2-associated. Each spike-specific TCR was assigned to its reactive spike region and to a CD4 or CD8 class using the MIRA data. Log10-transformed breadth and depth values were compared by one-way ANOVA with Sidak's multiple comparisons tests. TCRdb stores this immuneACCESS table with in-frame sequences only. Part of the clones is absent; in the studies checked, under half of the shortfall reflects unresolved V genes, and no reason is known for the rest. V and J calls and clone size come straight from that table; D and trimming were deduced from the DNA. The sample has 150,000 or so clones on record, just under 95% of them singletons. Clones ranked in the top ten supply approximately 1.4% of the sample.

Trimming at the junction amounts to 0 bases on V and 5 bases on J, and the germline ends lie 20 bases apart. As encoded in the germline V gene (reference sequence), CDR1 is LNHDA while CDR2 is SQIVND. Taken from cysteine to phenylalanine, the CDR3 has 17 residues. The CDR3 DNA has 51 bases and is translated from base 1. The sample's time point, from its label and the paper: baseline before first vaccination. The vaccinee samples were drawn from two UK trials, COV001 and COV002, one of which was a single-blind randomized controlled phase 2/3 trial testing AZD1222 (ChAdOx1 nCoV-19) in healthy adults. For TCRbeta chain sequencing, PBMC samples were collected from trial participants at day 0 and at day 28 after the second dose. On this clone itself: It has no known antigen specificity. Base qualities were left out, and no much larger clone turns up one base away.

The source was peripheral blood, collected on day 0 of AZD1222 vaccination. This chain joins TRBV19 to TRBJ2-7, with TRBD2 as a weak D call on 7 bases. The TCR was taken from an adult in good health. This receptor carries the CDR3 CASSIDRGGGLRNEQYF. The DNA reads TGTGCCAGTAGTATAGATCGTGGCGGGGGCCTTCGGAACGAGCAGTACTTC. Reference TRBV19 and TRBJ2-7 genes cover what lies past the CDR3, so the full variable domain is DGGITQSPKYLFRKEGQNVTLSCEQNLNHDAMYWYRQDPGQGLRLIYYSQIVNDFQKGDIAEGYSVSREKKESFPLTVTSAQKNPTAFYLCASSIDRGGGLRNEQYFGPGTRLTVT.